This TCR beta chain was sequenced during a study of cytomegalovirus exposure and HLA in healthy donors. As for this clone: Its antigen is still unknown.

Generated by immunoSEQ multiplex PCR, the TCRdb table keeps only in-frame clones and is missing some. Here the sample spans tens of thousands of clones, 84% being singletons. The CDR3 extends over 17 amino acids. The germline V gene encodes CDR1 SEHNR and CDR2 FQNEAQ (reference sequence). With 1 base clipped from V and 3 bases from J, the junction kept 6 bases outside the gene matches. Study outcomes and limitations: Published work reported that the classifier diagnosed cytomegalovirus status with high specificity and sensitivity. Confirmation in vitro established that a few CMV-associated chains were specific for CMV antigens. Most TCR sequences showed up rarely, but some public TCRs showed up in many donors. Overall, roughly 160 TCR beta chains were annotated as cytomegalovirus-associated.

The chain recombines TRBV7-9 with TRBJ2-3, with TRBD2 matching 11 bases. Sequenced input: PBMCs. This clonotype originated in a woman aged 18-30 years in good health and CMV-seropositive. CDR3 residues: CASSLVVLAGGTDTQYF. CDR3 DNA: TGTGCCAGCAGCTTAGTGGTTCTAGCGGGGGGAACAGATACGCAGTATTTT.